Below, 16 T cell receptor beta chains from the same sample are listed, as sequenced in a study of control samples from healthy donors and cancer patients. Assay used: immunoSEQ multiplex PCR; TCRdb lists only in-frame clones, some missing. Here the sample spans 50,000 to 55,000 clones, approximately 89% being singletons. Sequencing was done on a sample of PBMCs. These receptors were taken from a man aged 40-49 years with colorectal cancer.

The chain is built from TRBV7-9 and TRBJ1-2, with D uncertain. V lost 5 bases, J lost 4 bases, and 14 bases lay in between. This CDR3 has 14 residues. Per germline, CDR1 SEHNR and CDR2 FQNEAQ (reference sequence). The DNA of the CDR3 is TGTGCCAGCAGCGCTCCCGGGCTCGGCTATGGCTACACCTTC. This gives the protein CASSAPGLGYGYTF.

The DNA of the CDR3 is TGTGCCAGCAGCTTATTTGGGGGGGAGACCCAGTACTTC. This gives the protein CASSLFGGETQYF. This chain uses TRBV13 with TRBJ2-5; TRBD2 might be the D (6 bases). V was trimmed by 2 bases and J by 5 bases, leaving 9 bases between them. Per the germline V gene, CDR1 is PRHDT and CDR2 is FYEKMQ (reference sequence). This CDR3 has 13 amino acids.

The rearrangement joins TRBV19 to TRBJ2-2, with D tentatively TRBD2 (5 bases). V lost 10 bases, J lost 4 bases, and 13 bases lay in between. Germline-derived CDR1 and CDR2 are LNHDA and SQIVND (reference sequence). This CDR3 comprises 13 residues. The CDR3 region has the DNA TGTGCCACCGGTGGGAGTCGCACCGGGGAGCTGTTTTTT. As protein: CATGGSRTGELFF.

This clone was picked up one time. The CDR3 is CASSWDRGHTEAFF. In DNA, the CDR3 is TGTGCCAGCAGCTGGGACAGGGGGCATACTGAAGCTTTCTTT. The rearrangement uses TRBV5-4 and TRBJ1-1, with 12 positions matching TRBD1. Germline V gene data show CDR1 as SGHNT and CDR2 as YYREEE (reference sequence). The V and J ends lost 3 bases and 5 bases, in that order; junction bases with no gene match: 2. This CDR3 spans 14 amino acids. Drawing the rest from reference TRBV5-4 and TRBJ1-1, the complete variable domain is ETGVTQSPTHLIKTRGQQVTLRCSSQSGHNTVSWYQQALGQGPQFIFQYYREEENGRGNFPPRFSGLQFPNYSSELNVNALELDDSALYLCASSWDRGHTEAFFGQGTRLTVV.

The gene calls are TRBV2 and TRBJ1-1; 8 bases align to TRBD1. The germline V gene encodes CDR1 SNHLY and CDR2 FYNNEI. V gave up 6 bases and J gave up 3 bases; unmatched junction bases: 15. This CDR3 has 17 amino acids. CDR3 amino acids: CASRNPNRGGDDTEAFF. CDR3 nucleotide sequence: TGTGCCAGCAGGAACCCAAACAGGGGGGGCGATGACACTGAAGCTTTCTTT.

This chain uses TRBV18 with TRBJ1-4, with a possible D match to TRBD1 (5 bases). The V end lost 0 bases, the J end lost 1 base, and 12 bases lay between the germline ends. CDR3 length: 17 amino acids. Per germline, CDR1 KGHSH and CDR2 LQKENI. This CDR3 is CASSPPVRAITNEKLFF. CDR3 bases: TGTGCCAGCTCACCACCGGTCAGGGCCATAACTAATGAAAAACTGTTTTTT.

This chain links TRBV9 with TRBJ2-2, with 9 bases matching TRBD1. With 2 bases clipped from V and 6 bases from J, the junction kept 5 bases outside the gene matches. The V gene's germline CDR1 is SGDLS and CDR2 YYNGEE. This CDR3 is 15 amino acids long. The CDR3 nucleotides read TGTGCCAGCAGCGTGGGGACAGGGAGACCCGGGGAGCTGTTTTTT. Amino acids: CASSVGTGRPGELFF.

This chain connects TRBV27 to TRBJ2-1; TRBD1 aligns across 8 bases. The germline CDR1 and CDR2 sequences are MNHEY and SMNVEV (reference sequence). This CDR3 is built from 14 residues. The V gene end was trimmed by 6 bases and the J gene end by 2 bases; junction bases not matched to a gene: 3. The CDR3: CASSPGGPYNEQFF. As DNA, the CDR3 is TGTGCCAGCAGCCCAGGGGGCCCCTACAATGAGCAGTTCTTC.

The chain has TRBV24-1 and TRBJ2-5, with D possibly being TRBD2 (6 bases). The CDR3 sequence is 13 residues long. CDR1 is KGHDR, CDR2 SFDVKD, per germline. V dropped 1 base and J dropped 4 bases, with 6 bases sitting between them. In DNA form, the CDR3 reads TGTGCCACCAGTGATTTAGCGGGAGAGACCCAGTACTTC. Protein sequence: CATSDLAGETQYF.

CDR3 region: CATRGGGLNNEQFF. CDR3 nucleotides: TGTGCCACCAGGGGAGGGGGCCTTAACAATGAGCAGTTCTTC. The V call is TRBV2, the J call TRBJ2-1, with D perhaps being TRBD1 or TRBD2 (7 bases each). Trimming shortened V by 10 bases and J by 5 bases, and 18 bases separated the two germline ends. This CDR3 has 14 residues. The germline V gene encodes CDR1 SNHLY and CDR2 FYNNEI.

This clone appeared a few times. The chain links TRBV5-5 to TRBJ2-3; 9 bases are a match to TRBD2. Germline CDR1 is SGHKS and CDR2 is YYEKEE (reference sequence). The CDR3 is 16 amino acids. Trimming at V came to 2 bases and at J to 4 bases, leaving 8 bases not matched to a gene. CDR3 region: CASSFLAGAGSDTQYF. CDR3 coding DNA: TGTGCCAGCAGCTTCTTAGCGGGAGCGGGCTCAGATACGCAGTATTTT.

In nucleotides, the CDR3 is TGTGCCAGCAGCTCAGCCCCAGGTATGAACACTGAAGCTTTCTTT. It translates to CASSSAPGMNTEAFF. The chain has TRBV9 and TRBJ1-1; no definite D call. V lost 4 bases and J 0 bases, leaving 13 bases between the germline ends. Germline V gene data show CDR1 as SGDLS and CDR2 as YYNGEE. The CDR3 is 15 amino acids.

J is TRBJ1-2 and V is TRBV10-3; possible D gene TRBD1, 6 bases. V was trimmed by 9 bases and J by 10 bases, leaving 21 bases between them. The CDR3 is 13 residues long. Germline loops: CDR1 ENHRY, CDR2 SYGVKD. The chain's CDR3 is CAIRTEAMDDYTF. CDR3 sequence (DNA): TGTGCCATTCGGACAGAAGCGATGGATGACTACACCTTC.

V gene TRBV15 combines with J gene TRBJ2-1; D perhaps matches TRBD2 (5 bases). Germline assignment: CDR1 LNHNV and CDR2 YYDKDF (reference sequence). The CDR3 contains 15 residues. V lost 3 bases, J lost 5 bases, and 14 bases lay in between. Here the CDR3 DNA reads TGTGCCACCAGCAGGCCCCCGGGGATCGACAATGAGCAGTTCTTC. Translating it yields CATSRPPGIDNEQFF.

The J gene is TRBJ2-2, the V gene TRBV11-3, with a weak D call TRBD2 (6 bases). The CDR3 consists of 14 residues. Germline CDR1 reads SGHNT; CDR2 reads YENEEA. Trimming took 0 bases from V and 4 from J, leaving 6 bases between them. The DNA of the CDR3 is TGTGCCAGCAGCTTAGAAGCGGGCACCGGGGAGCTGTTTTTT. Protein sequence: CASSLEAGTGELFF.

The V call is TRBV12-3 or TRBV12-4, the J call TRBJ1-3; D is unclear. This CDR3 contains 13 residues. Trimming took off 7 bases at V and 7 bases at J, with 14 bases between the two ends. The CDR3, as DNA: TGTGCCAGCACCCCCTCAGGCTTTAACACCATATATTTT. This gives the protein CASTPSGFNTIYF.